The sample holds a few counts of the clone carrying this TCR beta chain. Its antigen is not known. The cDNA was generated through 5'RACE incorporating 10-nucleotide random UMIs. TCRdb reprocessed the 5' RACE reads via MiXCR and lists one record per CDR3 protein. The top ten clones hold around 1.5% of a sample with tens of thousands of distinct CDR3 sequences, roughly 3.5% of them seen once. Where libraries were unsorted, they were derived from 2 million PBMCs stored at -80 degrees C. Trimming left V 5 bases short and J 2 bases short, with 10 bases between. This CDR3 is built from 13 residues. The germline V gene encodes CDR1 ENHRY and CDR2 SYGVKD. These data come from a study of neurological immune-mediated disorders. Points from the study as a whole: It was the repertoires of 18 of 34 multiple sclerosis patients that phylogenetic grouping placed in one related-CDR3 cluster, which is a possible signature. In HTLV-1-associated myelopathy, TCR clonal expansion was greatest, whereas multiple sclerosis had the least, falling below healthy controls.

Sequencing was performed on PBMCs. The J gene is TRBJ2-7, the V gene TRBV10-3; tentatively, D is TRBD1 (6 bases). The receptor was derived from a man aged 30 to 45 with multiple sclerosis. The CDR3 region is CAISPGQPYEQYF. DNA for the CDR3: TGTGCCATCAGTCCGGGACAACCCTACGAGCAGTACTTC.